Listed below are T cell receptor beta chains from one sample, sequenced in a study of low-dose radiotherapy and immunotherapy resistance in tumors. TCRdb reanalysed the reads using MiXCR and keeps one entry per CDR3 protein. This sample carries under 95,000 distinct CDR3 sequences, about a sixth of them seen once, and the ten largest clones take roughly 2.8%. The source was PBMCs, collected before treatment. The receptors here all came from a male donor with prostate cancer. CDR3s include the opening cysteine and the closing phenylalanine or tryptophan. The D gene is left open where the match is weak. Clone size is given for some rows only: seen once, a few or many times, or a class if the clone is expanded.

J: TRBJ1-1
V: TRBV19
size: many
D: NA
length: 13
DNA: TGTGCCAGTAGTATTTCGCAGGTTACTGAAGCTTTCTTT
CDR3: CASSISQVTEAFF

J: TRBJ2-1
V: TRBV30
size: many
D: NA
length: 14
DNA: TGTGCAACAAGCCCCGGCCTGCCCTACAATGAGCAGTTCTTC
CDR3: CATSPGLPYNEQFF

J: TRBJ1-1
V: TRBV6-2/TRBV6-3
size: few
D: TRBD1
length: 13
DNA: TGTGCCAGTCCGACAGGGGAGAGCACTGAAGCTTTCTTT
CDR3: CASPTGESTEAFF

J: TRBJ2-7
V: TRBV3-1
size: many
D: TRBD2
length: 16
DNA: TGTGCCAGCAGCCCTCCCCCGGGGGGTCCGTCCTACGAGCAGTACTTC
CDR3: CASSPPPGGPSYEQYF

J: TRBJ2-7
V: TRBV11-1
size: many
D: NA
length: 12
DNA: TGTGCCAGCAGCTTTGATTCCTACGAGCAGTACTTC
CDR3: CASSFDSYEQYF

J: TRBJ2-2
V: TRBV10-2
size: many
D: TRBD1
length: 15
DNA: TGCGCCAGCCGACAGGGTTTACAGTCTCCCGGGGAGCTGTTTTTT
CDR3: CASRQGLQSPGELFF

J: TRBJ2-1
V: TRBV5-1
size: NA
D: TRBD2
length: 16
DNA: TGCGCCAGCAGGATGGAAGCTAGCGGTCTCCGAGTAGGGCTGTTCTTC
CDR3: CASRMEASGLRVGLFF

J: TRBJ1-5
V: TRBV5-5
size: NA
D: NA
length: 21
DNA: TGTGCCAGCAGCCCGAAGCTTGCGGTTGGAAGGGCAGGGCTCCGCAATCAGCCCCAGCATTTT
CDR3: CASSPKLAVGRAGLRNQPQHF

J: TRBJ1-4
V: TRBV6-8
size: many
D: NA
length: 15
DNA: TGTGCCAGCAGCGAGAGGACAGCTTCGTCTGAAAAACTGTTTTTT
CDR3: CASSERTASSEKLFF

J: TRBJ1-1
V: TRBV18
size: many
D: NA
length: 15
DNA: TGTGCCAGCTCACACGTCAGGGCCCCCGTCACTGAAGCTTTCTTT
CDR3: CASSHVRAPVTEAFF

J: TRBJ2-2
V: TRBV19
size: many
D: TRBD1
length: 15
DNA: TGTGCCAGTAGGCCGGGACAGGGGAACACCGGGGAGCTGTTTTTT
CDR3: CASRPGQGNTGELFF

J: TRBJ1-2
V: TRBV27
size: many
D: NA
length: 13
DNA: TGTGCCAGCAGTCTTCAGGGTATCTATGGCTACACCTTC
CDR3: CASSLQGIYGYTF

J: TRBJ1-2
V: TRBV6-5
size: many
D: TRBD1
length: 17
DNA: TGTGCCAGCAGTGACGGGACAGCCTGGGAGGCTAACTATGGCTACACCTTC
CDR3: CASSDGTAWEANYGYTF

J: TRBJ1-5
V: TRBV7-2
size: many
D: NA
length: 13
DNA: TGTGCCAGCAGCTTAGTAGGTGTGCAGCCCCAGCATTTT
CDR3: CASSLVGVQPQHF

J: TRBJ1-2
V: TRBV5-1
size: many
D: TRBD1
length: 15
DNA: TGCGCCAGCAGCTCCCGACCGACAGGGAACTATGGCTACACCTTC
CDR3: CASSSRPTGNYGYTF

J: TRBJ1-5
V: TRBV28
size: NA
D: NA
length: 14
DNA: TGTGCCAGCAGTTTATCGATCTACAATCAGCCCCAGCATTTT
CDR3: CASSLSIYNQPQHF

J: TRBJ2-1
V: TRBV6-1
size: NA
D: TRBD2
length: 16
DNA: TGTGCCAGCAGTTACTCAGCTAGCGGGGGGGCCAATGAGCAGTTCTTC
CDR3: CASSYSASGGANEQFF